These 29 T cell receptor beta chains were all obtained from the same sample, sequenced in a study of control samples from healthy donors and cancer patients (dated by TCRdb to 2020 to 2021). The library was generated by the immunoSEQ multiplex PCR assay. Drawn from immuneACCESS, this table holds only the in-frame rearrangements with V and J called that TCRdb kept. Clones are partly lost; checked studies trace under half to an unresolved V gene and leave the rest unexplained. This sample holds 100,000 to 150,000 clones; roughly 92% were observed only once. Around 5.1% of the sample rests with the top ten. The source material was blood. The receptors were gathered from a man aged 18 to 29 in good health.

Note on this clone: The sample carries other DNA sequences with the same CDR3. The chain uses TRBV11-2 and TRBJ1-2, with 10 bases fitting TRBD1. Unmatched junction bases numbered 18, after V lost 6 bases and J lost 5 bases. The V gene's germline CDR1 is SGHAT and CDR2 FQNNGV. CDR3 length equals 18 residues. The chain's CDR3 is CASRSIRDRGGRGYGYTF. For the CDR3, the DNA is TGTGCCAGCAGATCCATCCGGGACAGGGGAGGGCGAGGATATGGCTACACCTTC. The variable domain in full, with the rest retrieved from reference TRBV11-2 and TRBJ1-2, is EAGVAQSPRYKIIEKRQSVAFWCNPISGHATLYWYQQILGQGPKLLIQFQNNGVVDDSQLPKDRFSAERLKGVDSTLKIQPAKLEDSAVYLCASRSIRDRGGRGYGYTFGSGTRLTVV.

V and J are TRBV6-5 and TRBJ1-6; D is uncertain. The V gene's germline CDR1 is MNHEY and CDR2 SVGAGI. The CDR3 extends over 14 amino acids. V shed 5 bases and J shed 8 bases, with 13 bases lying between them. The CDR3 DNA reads TGTGCCAGCAGTCCTCTTGGACCCTATTCACCCCTCCACTTT. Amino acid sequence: CASSPLGPYSPLHF.

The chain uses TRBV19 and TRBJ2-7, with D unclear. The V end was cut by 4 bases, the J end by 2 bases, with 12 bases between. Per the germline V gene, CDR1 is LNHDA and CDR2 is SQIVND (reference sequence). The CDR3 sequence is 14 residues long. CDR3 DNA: TGTGCCAGTAGTAGGGCACTAAATACCTACGAGCAGTACTTC. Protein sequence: CASSRALNTYEQYF.

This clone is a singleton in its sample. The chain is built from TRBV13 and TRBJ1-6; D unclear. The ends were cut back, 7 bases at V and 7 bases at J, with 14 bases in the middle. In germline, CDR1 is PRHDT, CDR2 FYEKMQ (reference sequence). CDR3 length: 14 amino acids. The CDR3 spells CASKRNGENSPLHF. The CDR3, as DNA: TGTGCCAGCAAAAGAAACGGAGAAAATTCACCCCTCCACTTT.

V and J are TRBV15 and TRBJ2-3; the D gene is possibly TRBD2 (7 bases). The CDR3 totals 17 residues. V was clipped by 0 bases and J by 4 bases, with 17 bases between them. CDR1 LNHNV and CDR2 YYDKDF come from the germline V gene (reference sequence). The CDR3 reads CATSRDYGGGSPDTQYF. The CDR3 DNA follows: TGTGCCACCAGCAGAGATTATGGCGGGGGCAGCCCAGATACGCAGTATTTT.

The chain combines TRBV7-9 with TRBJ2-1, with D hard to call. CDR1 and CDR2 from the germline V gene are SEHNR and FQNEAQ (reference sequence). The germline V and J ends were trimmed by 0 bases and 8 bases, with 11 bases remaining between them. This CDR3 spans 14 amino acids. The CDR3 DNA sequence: TGTGCCAGCAGCTTAGCGCATCTGGGGTATGAGCAGTTCTTC. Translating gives CASSLAHLGYEQFF.

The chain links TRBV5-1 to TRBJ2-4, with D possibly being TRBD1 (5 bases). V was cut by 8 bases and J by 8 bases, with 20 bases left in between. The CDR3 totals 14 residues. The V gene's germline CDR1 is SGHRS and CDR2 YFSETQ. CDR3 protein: CASGDGAIQDIQYF. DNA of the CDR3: TGCGCCAGTGGGGATGGGGCAATTCAAGACATTCAGTACTTC.

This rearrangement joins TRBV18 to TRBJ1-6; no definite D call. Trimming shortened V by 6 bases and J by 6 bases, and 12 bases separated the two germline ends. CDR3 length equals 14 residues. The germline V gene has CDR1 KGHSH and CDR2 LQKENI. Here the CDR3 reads CASSPSEVNSPLHF. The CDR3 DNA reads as TGTGCCAGCTCTCCGTCGGAAGTTAATTCACCCCTCCACTTT.

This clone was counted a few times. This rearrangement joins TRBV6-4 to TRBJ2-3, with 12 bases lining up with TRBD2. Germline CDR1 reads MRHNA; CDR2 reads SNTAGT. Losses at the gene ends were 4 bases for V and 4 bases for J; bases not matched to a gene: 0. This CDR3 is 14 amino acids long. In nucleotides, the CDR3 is TGTGCCAGCAGTGCTAGCGGGGGGGCAGATACGCAGTATTTT. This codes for CASSASGGADTQYF.

CDR3 bases: TGTGCCAGCAGTTTATCTAGGGGAGCTAGCACAGATACGCAGTATTTT. Translating it yields CASSLSRGASTDTQYF. The chain has TRBV3-1 (or the pseudogene TRBV3-2) and TRBJ2-3; D possibly uses TRBD1 or TRBD2 (5 bases each). The CDR3 covers 16 residues. Trimming pared 6 bases from V and 0 bases from J, leaving 16 bases between. Germline assignment: CDR1 LGHDT and CDR2 YNNKEL (reference sequence).

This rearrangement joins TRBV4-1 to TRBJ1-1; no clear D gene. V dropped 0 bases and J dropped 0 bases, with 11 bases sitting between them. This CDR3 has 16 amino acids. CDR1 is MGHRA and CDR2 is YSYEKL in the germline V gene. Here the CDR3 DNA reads TGCGCCAGCAGCCAAGAGGACCCGGCTATGAACACTGAAGCTTTCTTT. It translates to CASSQEDPAMNTEAFF.

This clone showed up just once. The CDR3 loop is CAWEADRATEAFF. DNA for the CDR3: TGTGCCTGGGAGGCGGACAGGGCCACTGAAGCTTTCTTT. This chain joins TRBV30 and TRBJ1-1; 8 bases line up with TRBD1. Germline CDR1 is GTSNPN and CDR2 is SVGIG (reference sequence). The CDR3 spans 13 residues. The V gene end was trimmed by 5 bases and the J gene end by 4 bases; junction bases not matched to a gene: 6.

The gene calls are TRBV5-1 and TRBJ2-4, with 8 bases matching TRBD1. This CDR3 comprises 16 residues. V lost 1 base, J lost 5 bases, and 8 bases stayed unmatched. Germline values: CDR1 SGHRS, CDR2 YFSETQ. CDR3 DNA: TGCGCCAGCAGCTTGTCCCCAGGGGGCCCTCAAAACATTCAGTACTTC. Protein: CASSLSPGGPQNIQYF.

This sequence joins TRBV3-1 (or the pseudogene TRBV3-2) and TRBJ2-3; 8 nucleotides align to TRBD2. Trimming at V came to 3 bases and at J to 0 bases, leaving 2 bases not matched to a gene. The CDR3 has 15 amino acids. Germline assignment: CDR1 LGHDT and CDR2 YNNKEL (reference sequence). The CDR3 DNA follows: TGTGCCAGCAGCCATAGCGGGGCTAGCACAGATACGCAGTATTTT. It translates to CASSHSGASTDTQYF.

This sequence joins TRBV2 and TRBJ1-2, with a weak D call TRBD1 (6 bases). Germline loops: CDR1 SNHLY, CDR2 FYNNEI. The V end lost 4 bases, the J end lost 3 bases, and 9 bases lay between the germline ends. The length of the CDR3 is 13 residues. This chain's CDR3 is CASSVGTHYGYTF. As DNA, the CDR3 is TGTGCCAGCAGTGTCGGGACACACTATGGCTACACCTTC.

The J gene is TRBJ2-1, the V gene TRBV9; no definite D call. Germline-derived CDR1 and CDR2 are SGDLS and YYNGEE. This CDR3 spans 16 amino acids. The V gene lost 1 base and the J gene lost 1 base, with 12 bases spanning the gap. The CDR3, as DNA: TGTGCCAGCAGCGTAAACTCAGCCCTATCCTACAATGAGCAGTTCTTC. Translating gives CASSVNSALSYNEQFF.

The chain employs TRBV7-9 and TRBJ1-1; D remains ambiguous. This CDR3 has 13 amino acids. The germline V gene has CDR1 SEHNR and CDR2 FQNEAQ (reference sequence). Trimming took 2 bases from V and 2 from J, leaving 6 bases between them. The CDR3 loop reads CASSLPSNTEAFF. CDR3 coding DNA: TGTGCCAGCAGCTTACCCTCAAACACTGAAGCTTTCTTT.

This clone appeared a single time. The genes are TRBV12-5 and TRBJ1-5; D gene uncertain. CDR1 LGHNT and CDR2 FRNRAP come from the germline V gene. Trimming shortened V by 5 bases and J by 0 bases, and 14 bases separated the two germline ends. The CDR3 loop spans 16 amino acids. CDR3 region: CASGLLAGVSNQPQHF. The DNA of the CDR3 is TGTGCTAGTGGTCTCCTCGCCGGGGTTAGCAATCAGCCCCAGCATTTT.

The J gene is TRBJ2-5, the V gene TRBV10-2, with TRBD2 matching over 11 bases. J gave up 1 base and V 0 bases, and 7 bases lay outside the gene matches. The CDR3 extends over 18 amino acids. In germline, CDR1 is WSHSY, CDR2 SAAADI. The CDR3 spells CASSESHSSGGFQETQYF. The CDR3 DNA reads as TGCGCCAGCAGTGAGTCGCACTCTAGCGGGGGGTTCCAAGAGACCCAGTACTTC.

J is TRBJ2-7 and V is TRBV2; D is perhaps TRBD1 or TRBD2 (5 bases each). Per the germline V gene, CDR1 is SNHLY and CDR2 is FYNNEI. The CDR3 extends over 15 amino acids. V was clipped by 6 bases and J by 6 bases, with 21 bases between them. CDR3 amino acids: CASSTESPRDVEQYF. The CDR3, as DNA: TGTGCCAGCAGCACCGAGTCCCCCCGGGACGTCGAGCAGTACTTC.

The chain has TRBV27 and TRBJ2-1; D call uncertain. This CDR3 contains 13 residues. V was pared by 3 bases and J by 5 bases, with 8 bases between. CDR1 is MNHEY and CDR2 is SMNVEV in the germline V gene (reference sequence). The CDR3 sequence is CASSFLDNNEQFF. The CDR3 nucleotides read TGTGCCAGCAGTTTTTTAGATAACAATGAGCAGTTCTTC.

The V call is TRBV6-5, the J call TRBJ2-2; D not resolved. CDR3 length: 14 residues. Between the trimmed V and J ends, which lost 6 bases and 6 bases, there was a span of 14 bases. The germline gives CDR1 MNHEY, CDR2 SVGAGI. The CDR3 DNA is TGTGCCAGCAGGCGTGACTTTAACCCCGGGGAGCTGTTTTTT. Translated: CASRRDFNPGELFF.

The CDR3 DNA reads TGTGCCAGTAGTACGTCGGGACAGATGGGGGGCTACACCTTC. It translates to CASSTSGQMGGYTF. The V gene is TRBV19, the J gene TRBJ1-2, with TRBD1 identical over 7 bases. The CDR3 is 14 amino acids. Germline loops: CDR1 LNHDA, CDR2 SQIVND (reference sequence). V lost 4 bases, J lost 8 bases, and 10 bases stayed unmatched. The variable domain in full, with the rest retrieved from reference TRBV19 and TRBJ1-2, is DGGITQSPKYLFRKEGQNVTLSCEQNLNHDAMYWYRQDPGQGLRLIYYSQIVNDFQKGDIAEGYSVSREKKESFPLTVTSAQKNPTAFYLCASSTSGQMGGYTFGSGTRLTVV.

This chain's CDR3 is CASRRDSTDTQYF. Here the CDR3 DNA reads TGCGCCAGCAGACGGGACAGCACAGATACGCAGTATTTT. The chain employs TRBV5-1 and TRBJ2-3, with D perhaps given as TRBD1 or TRBD2 (5 bases each). V was trimmed by 5 bases and J by 0 bases, leaving 7 bases between them. Germline-derived CDR1 and CDR2 are SGHRS and YFSETQ. This CDR3 is 13 amino acids long.

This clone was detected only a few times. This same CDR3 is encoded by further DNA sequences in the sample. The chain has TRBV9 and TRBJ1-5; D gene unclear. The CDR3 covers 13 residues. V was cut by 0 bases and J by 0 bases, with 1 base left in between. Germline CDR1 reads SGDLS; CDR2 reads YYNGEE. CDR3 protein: CASSVGSNQPQHF. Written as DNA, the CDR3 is TGTGCCAGCAGCGTAGGTAGCAATCAGCCCCAGCATTTT. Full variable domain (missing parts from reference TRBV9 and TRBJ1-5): DSGVTQTPKHLITATGQRVTLRCSPRSGDLSVYWYQQSLDQGLQFLIQYYNGEERAKGNILERFSAQQFPDLHSELNLSSLELGDSALYFCASSVGSNQPQHFGDGTRLSIL.

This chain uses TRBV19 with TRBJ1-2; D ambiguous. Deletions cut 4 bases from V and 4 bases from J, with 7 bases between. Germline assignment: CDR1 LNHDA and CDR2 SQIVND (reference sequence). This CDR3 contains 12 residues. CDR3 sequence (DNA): TGTGCCAGTAGTACCGAGCGCTATGGCTACACCTTC. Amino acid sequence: CASSTERYGYTF.

Here the CDR3 DNA reads TGTGCCAGCAGCTCCCGACTAGCGGGGACATATTTT. Amino acid sequence: CASSSRLAGTYF. The V call is TRBV7-9, the J call TRBJ2-3, with 11 bases that match TRBD2. CDR1 is SEHNR and CDR2 is FQNEAQ in the germline V gene (reference sequence). V lost 4 bases and J lost 15; bases outside the gene matches: 6. The CDR3 loop spans 12 amino acids.

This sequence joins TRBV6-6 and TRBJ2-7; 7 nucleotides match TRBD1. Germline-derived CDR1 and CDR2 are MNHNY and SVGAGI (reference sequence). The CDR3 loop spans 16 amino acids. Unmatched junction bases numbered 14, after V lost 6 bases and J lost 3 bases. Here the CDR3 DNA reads TGTGCCAGCAGCCTATCCCGGGACAGCTCTAACTACGAGCAGTACTTC. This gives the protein CASSLSRDSSNYEQYF.

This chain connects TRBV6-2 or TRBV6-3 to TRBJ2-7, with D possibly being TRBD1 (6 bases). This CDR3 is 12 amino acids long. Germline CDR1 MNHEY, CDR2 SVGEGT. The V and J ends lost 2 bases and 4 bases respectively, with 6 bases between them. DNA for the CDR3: TGTGCCAGCAGTTACGGACAGTACGAGCAGTACTTC. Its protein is CASSYGQYEQYF.